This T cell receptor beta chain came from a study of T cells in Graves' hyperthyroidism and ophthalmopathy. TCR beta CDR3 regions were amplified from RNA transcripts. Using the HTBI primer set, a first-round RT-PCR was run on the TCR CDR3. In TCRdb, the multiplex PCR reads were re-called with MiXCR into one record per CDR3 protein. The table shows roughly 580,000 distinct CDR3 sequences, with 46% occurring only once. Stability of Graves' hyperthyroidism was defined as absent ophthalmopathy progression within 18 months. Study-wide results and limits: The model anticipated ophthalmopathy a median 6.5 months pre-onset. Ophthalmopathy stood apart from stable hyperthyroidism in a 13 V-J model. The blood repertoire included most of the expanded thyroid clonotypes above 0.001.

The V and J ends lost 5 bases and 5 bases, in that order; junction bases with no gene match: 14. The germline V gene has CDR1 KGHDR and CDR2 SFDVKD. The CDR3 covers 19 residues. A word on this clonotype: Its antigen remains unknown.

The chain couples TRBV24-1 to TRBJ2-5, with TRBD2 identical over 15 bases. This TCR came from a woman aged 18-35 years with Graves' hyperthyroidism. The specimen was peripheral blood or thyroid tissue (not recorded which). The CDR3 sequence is CATSVYTPGLAGGGETQYF. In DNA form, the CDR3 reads TGTGCCACCAGTGTTTACACGCCGGGACTAGCGGGAGGTGGTGAGACCCAGTACTTC.